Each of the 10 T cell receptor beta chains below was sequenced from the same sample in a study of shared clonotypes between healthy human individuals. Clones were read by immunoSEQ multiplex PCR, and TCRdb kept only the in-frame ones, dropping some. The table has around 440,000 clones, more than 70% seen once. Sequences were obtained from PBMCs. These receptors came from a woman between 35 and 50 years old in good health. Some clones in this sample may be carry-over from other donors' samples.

CDR3 residues: CASGRVWNQPQHF. The DNA for the CDR3 is TGTGCCAGTGGACGTGTTTGGAATCAGCCCCAGCATTTT. The chain couples TRBV7-2 to TRBJ1-5; D remains unclear. Germline V gene lookup returns CDR1 SGHTA and CDR2 FQGNSA. This CDR3 comprises 13 residues. Trimming removed 9 bases from V and 4 bases from J, with 13 bases in between.

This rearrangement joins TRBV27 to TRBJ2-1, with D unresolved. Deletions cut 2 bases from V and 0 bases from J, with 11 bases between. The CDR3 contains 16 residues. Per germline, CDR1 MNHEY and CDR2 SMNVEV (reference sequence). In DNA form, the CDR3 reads TGTGCCAGCAGTTTAGGACCGACGAGCTCCTACAATGAGCAGTTCTTC. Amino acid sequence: CASSLGPTSSYNEQFF.

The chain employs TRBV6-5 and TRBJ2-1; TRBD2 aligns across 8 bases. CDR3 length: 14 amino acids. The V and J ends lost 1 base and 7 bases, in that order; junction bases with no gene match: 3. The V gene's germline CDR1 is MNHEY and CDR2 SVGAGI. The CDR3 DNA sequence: TGTGCCAGCAGTTACTGGGCTAGCGGGAATGAGCAGTTCTTC. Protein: CASSYWASGNEQFF.

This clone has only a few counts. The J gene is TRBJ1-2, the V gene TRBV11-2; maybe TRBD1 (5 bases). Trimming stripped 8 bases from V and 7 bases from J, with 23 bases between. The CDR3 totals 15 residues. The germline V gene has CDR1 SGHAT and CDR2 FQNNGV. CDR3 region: CASDPIVGGVGGYTF. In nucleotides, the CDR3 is TGTGCCAGCGATCCCATCGTCGGGGGTGTCGGTGGCTACACCTTC.

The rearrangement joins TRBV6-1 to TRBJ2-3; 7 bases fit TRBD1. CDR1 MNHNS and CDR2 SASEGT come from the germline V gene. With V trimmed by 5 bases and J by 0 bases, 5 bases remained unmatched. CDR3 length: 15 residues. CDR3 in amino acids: CASSWDSPSTDTQYF. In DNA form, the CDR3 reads TGTGCCAGCAGTTGGGACAGTCCTAGCACAGATACGCAGTATTTT.

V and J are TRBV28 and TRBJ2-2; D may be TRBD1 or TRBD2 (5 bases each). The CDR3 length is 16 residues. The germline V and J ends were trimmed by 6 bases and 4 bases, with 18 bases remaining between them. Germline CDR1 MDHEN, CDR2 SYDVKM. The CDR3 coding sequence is TGTGCCAGCAGCAGATCGGGGCCCGTTGGCACCGGGGAGCTGTTTTTT. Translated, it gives CASSRSGPVGTGELFF.

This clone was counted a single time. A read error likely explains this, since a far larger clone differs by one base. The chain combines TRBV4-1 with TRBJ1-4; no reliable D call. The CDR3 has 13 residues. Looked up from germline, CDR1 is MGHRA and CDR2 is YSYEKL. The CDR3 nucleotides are TGCGCCGGCAGCCAATGGCGTAATGAAAAACTGTTTTTT. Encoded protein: CAGSQWRNEKLFF.

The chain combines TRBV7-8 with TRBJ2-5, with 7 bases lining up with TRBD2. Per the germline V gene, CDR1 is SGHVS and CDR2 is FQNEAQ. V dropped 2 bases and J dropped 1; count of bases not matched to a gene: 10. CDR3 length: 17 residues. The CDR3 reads CASSLRLGGGPQETQYF. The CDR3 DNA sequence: TGTGCCAGCAGCTTAAGGCTTGGGGGAGGGCCCCAAGAGACCCAGTACTTC.

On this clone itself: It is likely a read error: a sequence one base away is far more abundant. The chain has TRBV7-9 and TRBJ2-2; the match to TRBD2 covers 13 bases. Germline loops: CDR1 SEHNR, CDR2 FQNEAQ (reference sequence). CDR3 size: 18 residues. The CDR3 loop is CASSPGTSGTENTGEPFF. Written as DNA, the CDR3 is TGTGCCAGCAGCCCGGGGACTAGCGGGACCGAAAACACCGGGGAGCCGTTTTTT.

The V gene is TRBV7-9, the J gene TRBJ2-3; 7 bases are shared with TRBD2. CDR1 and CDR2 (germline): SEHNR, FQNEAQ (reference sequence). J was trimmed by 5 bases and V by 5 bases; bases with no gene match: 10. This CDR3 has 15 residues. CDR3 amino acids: CASSRGAGVKDTQYF. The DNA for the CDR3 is TGTGCCAGCAGCCGAGGGGCGGGAGTTAAAGATACGCAGTATTTT.